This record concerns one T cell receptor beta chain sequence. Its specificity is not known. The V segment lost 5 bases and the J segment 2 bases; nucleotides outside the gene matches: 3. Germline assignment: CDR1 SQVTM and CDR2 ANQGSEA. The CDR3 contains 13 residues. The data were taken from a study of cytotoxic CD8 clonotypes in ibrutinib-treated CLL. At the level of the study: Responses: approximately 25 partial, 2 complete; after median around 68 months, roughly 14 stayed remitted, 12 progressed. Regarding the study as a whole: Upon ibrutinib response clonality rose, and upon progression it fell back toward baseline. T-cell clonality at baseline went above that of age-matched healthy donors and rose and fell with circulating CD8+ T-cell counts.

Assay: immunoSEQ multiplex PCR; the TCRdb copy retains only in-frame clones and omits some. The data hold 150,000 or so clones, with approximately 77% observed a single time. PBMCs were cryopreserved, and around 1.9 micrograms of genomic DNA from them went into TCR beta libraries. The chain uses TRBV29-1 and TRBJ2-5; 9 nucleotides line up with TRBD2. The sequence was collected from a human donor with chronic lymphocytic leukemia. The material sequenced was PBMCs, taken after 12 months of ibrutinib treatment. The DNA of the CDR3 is TGCAGCGTTCCTGCGGGAGGGCAAGAGACCCAGTACTTC. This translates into CSVPAGGQETQYF.